This note documents a single TCR beta chain sequence. The ends lost 6 bases at V and 2 bases at J; junction bases unmatched: 6. Per the germline V gene, CDR1 is SGHVS and CDR2 is FQNEAQ. The CDR3 sequence is 15 residues long. These data originate in a study of blood T cell repertoires in COVID-19. Study as a whole: Italy, Spain and the United States were the sources of the convalescent and acute COVID-19 samples.

Generated by immunoSEQ multiplex PCR, the TCRdb table keeps only in-frame clones and is missing some. The table includes fewer than 60,000 clones, around 80% detected once. The TCR comes from a man aged 60 to 75 with acute or convalescent COVID-19. Sequenced input: peripheral blood. The gene calls are TRBV7-8 and TRBJ2-1, with TRBD1 matching over 8 bases. The CDR3 DNA reads as TGTGCCAGCAGGCCCGGGACAGGAGCCTACAATGAGCAGTTCTTC. Residues: CASRPGTGAYNEQFF. The whole variable domain, remainder taken from reference TRBV7-8 and TRBJ2-1, is GAGVSQSPRYKVAKRGQDVALRCDPISGHVSLFWYQQALGQGPEFLTYFQNEAQLDKSGLPSDRFFAERPEGSVSTLKIQRTQQEDSAVYLCASRPGTGAYNEQFFGPGTRLTVL.